What follows are 15 T cell receptor beta chains derived from one specimen sequenced in a study of cytomegalovirus exposure and HLA in healthy donors. Primers included in the PCR were 60 Vbeta and 13 Jbeta primers. This table comes from immunoSEQ multiplex PCR, and its TCRdb copy is limited to in-frame clones, with some not included. The sample lists approximately 140,000 clones; around 80% were seen once. The specimen sequenced was PBMCs. Source of these receptors: a male donor in good health and CMV-seronegative.

This clone was seen more than once but under ten times. The chain uses TRBV11-2 and TRBJ1-4, with 7 bases lining up with TRBD1. CDR1 is SGHAT, CDR2 FQNNGV, per germline. J was trimmed by 4 bases and V by 6 bases; bases with no gene match: 5. The CDR3 totals 14 residues. The DNA of the CDR3 is TGTGCCAGCAGATCGGGACAGAGTAATGAAAAACTGTTTTTT. It is translated as CASRSGQSNEKLFF.

The rearrangement uses TRBV5-1 and TRBJ2-7; D may be TRBD1 (6 bases). V was trimmed by 2 bases and J by 0 bases, leaving 18 bases between them. Germline CDR1 is SGHRS and CDR2 is YFSETQ. This CDR3 has 17 amino acids. CDR3 sequence reads: CASSLRVVGASSYEQYF. The CDR3 bases are TGCGCCAGCAGCTTAAGGGTAGTGGGGGCGAGCTCCTACGAGCAGTACTTC.

The chain has TRBV5-1 and TRBJ2-7, with TRBD1 identical over 9 bases. Germline CDR1 and CDR2: SGHRS and YFSETQ. Trimming removed 2 bases from V and 5 bases from J; junction bases left unmatched: 8. The CDR3 extends over 15 amino acids. This CDR3 is CASSLTGTGRHEQYF. The CDR3 DNA follows: TGCGCCAGCAGCTTAACGGGGACAGGGAGACACGAGCAGTACTTC.

This chain's CDR3 is CASSYGQEAFF. DNA of the CDR3: TGTGCCAGCAGTTACGGGCAGGAAGCTTTCTTT. This rearrangement joins TRBV6-5 to TRBJ1-1; D unclear. The germline V gene has CDR1 MNHEY and CDR2 SVGAGI. V was clipped by 2 bases and J by 8 bases, with 6 bases between them. This CDR3 contains 11 residues.

The chain links TRBV18 to TRBJ1-1; TRBD1 agrees at 10 bases. The J segment lost 6 bases and the V segment lost 2 bases, leaving 9 bases of the junction unmatched. Germline values: CDR1 KGHSH, CDR2 LQKENI. This CDR3 comprises 16 residues. The CDR3 here is CASSPILGQGVSEAFF. The CDR3 nucleotides are TGTGCCAGCTCACCAATCTTAGGACAGGGGGTCTCTGAAGCTTTCTTT.

This sequence joins TRBV7-2 and TRBJ2-7; TRBD2 matches 10 bases. The CDR3 has 14 amino acids. CDR1 SGHTA and CDR2 FQGNSA come from the germline V gene. V trimming: 2 bases; J trimming: 4 bases; junction bases outside the gene matches: 2. CDR3 residues: CASSLRTSGYEQYF. CDR3 nucleotides: TGTGCCAGCAGCTTAAGGACTAGCGGTTACGAGCAGTACTTC.

The gene calls are TRBV28 and TRBJ1-6; possibly TRBD1 for D (5 bases). There are 12 residues in the CDR3. Trimming shortened V by 4 bases and J by 14 bases, and 12 bases separated the two germline ends. CDR1 is MDHEN, CDR2 SYDVKM, per germline. The CDR3 DNA sequence: TGTGCCAGCAGTTCCTCTTGGGGGGCCCTCCACTTT. As protein: CASSSSWGALHF.

The chain has TRBV6-5 and TRBJ2-4, with 8 bases matching TRBD2. Germline V gene lookup returns CDR1 MNHEY and CDR2 SVGAGI. The CDR3 has 15 residues. Trimming cost V 2 bases and J 9 bases; bases outside gene matches: 9. The CDR3 coding sequence is TGTGCCAGCAGTTACGTGGGACGGGGGGGGACCATTCAGTACTTC. The encoded protein is CASSYVGRGGTIQYF.

The rearrangement joins TRBV7-9 to TRBJ1-2; D is uncertain. The CDR3 spans 15 residues. Trimming took off 0 bases at V and 7 bases at J, with 15 bases between the two ends. Per germline, CDR1 SEHNR and CDR2 FQNEAQ (reference sequence). The DNA of the CDR3 is TGTGCCAGCAGCTTAGCTTCCGCCCGACGAGGTGGCTACACCTTC. Translated: CASSLASARRGGYTF.

The rearrangement links TRBV7-3 to TRBJ2-7, with 9 bases identical to TRBD1. V lost 1 base, J lost 4 bases, and 2 bases stayed unmatched. The CDR3 has 14 residues. Germline assignment: CDR1 SGHTA and CDR2 FQGTGA. The CDR3 nucleotides are TGTGCCAGCAGCTTAAGGGGGACAGGGTACGAGCAGTACTTC. The encoded protein is CASSLRGTGYEQYF.

The CDR3 bases are TGTGCCACTAGACGACTGGGGGCTAGTAATTCACCCCTCCACTTT. Amino acid sequence: CATRRLGASNSPLHF. The V gene is TRBV6-4, the J gene TRBJ1-6, with a weak D call TRBD1 (6 bases). The ends were cut back, 10 bases at V and 6 bases at J, with 19 bases in the middle. The CDR3 extends over 15 amino acids. CDR1 and CDR2 (germline): MRHNA, SNTAGT.

This clone was counted between two and nine times. The chain employs TRBV18 and TRBJ1-4; 7 bases map to TRBD1. This CDR3 contains 15 residues. After removal of 6 bases from V and 5 bases from J, the junction contained 9 bases not matched to a gene. Germline V gene data show CDR1 as KGHSH and CDR2 as LQKENI. DNA for the CDR3: TGTGCCAGCTCCCCCCCGGGCAGGGGGAATGAAAAACTGTTTTTT. As protein: CASSPPGRGNEKLFF.

The genes are TRBV6-5 and TRBJ2-7, with D maybe TRBD1 (6 bases). Per the germline V gene, CDR1 is MNHEY and CDR2 is SVGAGI. This CDR3 comprises 15 residues. V dropped 7 bases and J dropped 0 bases, with 16 bases sitting between them. The CDR3 nucleotides read TGTGCCAGCACTCCCGACAGGCTGAACTCCTACGAGCAGTACTTC. Translating gives CASTPDRLNSYEQYF.

The chain carries TRBV7-9 and TRBJ2-7; D is perhaps TRBD2 (6 bases). Germline CDR1 reads SEHNR; CDR2 reads FQNEAQ (reference sequence). Trimming cost V 5 bases and J 4 bases, with 18 bases left between them. This CDR3 is 15 amino acids long. As DNA, the CDR3 is TGTGCCAGCAGCATATCCCGGGACTCTAATTACGAGCAGTACTTC. Translating gives CASSISRDSNYEQYF.

V and J are TRBV5-6 and TRBJ2-1; possibly TRBD1 for D (5 bases). This CDR3 spans 12 amino acids. V lost 7 bases, J lost 7 bases, and 12 bases lay in between. Germline assignment: CDR1 SGHDT and CDR2 YYEEEE. The CDR3 is CASGSTVNEQFF. CDR3 DNA sequence: TGTGCCAGCGGGTCGACAGTAAATGAGCAGTTCTTC.